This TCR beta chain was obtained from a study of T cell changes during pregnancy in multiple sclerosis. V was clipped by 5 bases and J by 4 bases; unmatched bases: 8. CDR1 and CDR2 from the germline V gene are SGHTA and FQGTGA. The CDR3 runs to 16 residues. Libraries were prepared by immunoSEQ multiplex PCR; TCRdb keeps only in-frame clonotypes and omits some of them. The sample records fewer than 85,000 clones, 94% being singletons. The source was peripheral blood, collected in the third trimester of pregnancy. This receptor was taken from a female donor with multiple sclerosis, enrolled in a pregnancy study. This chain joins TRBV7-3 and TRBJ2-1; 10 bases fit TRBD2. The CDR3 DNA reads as TGTGCCAGCAGCGCCATGAGCGGGGGGGGGTACAATGAGCAGTTCTTC. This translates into CASSAMSGGGYNEQFF. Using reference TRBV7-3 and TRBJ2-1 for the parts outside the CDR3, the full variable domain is GAGVSQTPSNKVTEKGKYVELRCDPISGHTALYWYRQSLGQGPEFLIYFQGTGAADDSGLPNDRFFAVRPEGSVSTLKIQRTERGDSAVYLCASSAMSGGGYNEQFFGPGTRLTVL.